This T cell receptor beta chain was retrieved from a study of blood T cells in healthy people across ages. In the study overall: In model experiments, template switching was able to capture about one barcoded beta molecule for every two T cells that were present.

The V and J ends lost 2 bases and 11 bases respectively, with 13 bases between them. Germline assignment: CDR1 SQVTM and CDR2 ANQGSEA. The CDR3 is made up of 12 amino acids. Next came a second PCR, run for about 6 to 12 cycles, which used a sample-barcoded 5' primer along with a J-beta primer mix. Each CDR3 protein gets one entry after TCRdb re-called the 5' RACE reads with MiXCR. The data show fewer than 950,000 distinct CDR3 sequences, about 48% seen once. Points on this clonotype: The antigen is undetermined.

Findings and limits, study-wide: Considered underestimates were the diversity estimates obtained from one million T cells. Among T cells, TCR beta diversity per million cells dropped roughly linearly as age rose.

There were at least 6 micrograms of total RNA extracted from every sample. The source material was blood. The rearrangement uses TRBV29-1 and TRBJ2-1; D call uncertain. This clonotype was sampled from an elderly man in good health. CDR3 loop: CSVEIGGPKQFF. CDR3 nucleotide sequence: TGCAGCGTTGAAATTGGTGGGCCCAAGCAGTTCTTC.